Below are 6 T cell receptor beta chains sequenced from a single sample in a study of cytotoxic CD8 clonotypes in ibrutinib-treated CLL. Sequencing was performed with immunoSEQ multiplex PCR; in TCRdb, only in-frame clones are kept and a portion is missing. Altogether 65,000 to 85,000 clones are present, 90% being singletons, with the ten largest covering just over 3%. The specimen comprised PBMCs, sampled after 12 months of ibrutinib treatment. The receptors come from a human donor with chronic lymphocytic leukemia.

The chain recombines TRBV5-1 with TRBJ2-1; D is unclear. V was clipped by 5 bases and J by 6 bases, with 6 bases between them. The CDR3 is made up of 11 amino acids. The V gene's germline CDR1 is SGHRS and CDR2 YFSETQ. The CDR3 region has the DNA TGCGCCAGCAGTTCTACCAATGAGCAGTTCTTC. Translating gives CASSSTNEQFF.

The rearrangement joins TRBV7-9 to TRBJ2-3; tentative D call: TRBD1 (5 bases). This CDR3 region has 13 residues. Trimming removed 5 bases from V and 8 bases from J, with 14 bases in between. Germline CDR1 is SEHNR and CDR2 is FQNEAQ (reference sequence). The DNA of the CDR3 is TGTGCCAGCAGCCCCTTCCAGGGCGGTACGCAGTATTTT. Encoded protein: CASSPFQGGTQYF.

Here the CDR3 DNA reads TGTGCCAGCAGCTCGGGTGCCGGTAGGGGTGGCGAGCAGTACTTC. As protein: CASSSGAGRGGEQYF. V gene TRBV7-9 combines with J gene TRBJ2-7; a possible D gene is TRBD1 (5 bases). The CDR3 totals 15 residues. The germline CDR1 and CDR2 sequences are SEHNR and FQNEAQ (reference sequence). Trimming took 4 bases from V and 6 from J, leaving 19 bases between them.

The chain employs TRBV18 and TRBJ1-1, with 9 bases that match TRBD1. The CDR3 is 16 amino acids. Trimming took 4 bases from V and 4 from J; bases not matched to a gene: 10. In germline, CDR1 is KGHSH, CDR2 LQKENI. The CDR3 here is CASSQLGTGPATEAFF. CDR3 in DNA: TGTGCCAGCTCACAATTAGGGACAGGGCCTGCCACTGAAGCTTTCTTT.

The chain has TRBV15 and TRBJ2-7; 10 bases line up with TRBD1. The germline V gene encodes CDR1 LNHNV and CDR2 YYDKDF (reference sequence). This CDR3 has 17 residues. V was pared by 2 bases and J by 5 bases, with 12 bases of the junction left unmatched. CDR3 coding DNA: TGTGCCACCAGCAGACGAAATACCGGGACAGGGGCTCACGAGCAGTACTTC. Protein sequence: CATSRRNTGTGAHEQYF.

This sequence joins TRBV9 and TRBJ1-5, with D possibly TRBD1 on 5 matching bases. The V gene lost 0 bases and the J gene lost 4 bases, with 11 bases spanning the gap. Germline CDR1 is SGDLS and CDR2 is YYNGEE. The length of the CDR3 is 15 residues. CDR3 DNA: TGTGCCAGCAGCGTAGAAGGGGCCCGTAATCAGCCCCAGCATTTT. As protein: CASSVEGARNQPQHF.